This T cell receptor (beta chain) was identified in a study of beta chain features in type 1 diabetes (dated by TCRdb to between 2017 and 2018). Study-wide context: No differences in mean age, gender distribution, total cell number or subset yield were found between patients and healthy donors. A total of some 100,000,000 sorted cells were examined across all samples, and a strong correlation was observed between cell number per subset and RNA yield. In the study, recently diagnosed type 1 diabetes patients and matched healthy donors were compared on the TCRB repertoires of their sorted circulating CD4+ T cell subsets. Regulatory and stem cell-like memory subsets were obtained from only 8 patients and roughly 8 healthy donors, while naive and central memory subsets were obtained from all 30 or so donors. What the authors observed across the whole study: PCR may preferentially amplify shorter templates, but because patient and control samples were amplified and corrected together, any resulting skew would affect both groups equally. HLA sub-analyses involved small numbers of individuals, so any influence of HLA type on TCRB rearrangement remained unresolved. Because cDNA was sequenced instead of genomic DNA, highly expressing activated cells could be over-represented, though the groups showed no difference in activation or CD3 levels. The naive, central memory and regulatory TCRB repertoires appeared to resemble one another more closely among patients than among healthy donors. In all four CD4+ subsets, TCRB CDR3 length was moderately but significantly shorter in type 1 diabetes patients. At VDJ recombination sites, type 1 diabetes patients had fewer insertions and more deleted nucleotides, which implies abnormalities in thymic rearrangement.

The entire amount of isolated RNA was reverse transcribed using the High Capacity cDNA Reverse Transcription Kit, so the sequenced TCRB transcripts were expressed ones. Deep immunoSEQ sequencing was performed on naive, central memory and regulatory T cell samples, with an average of roughly 3.3 million total reads per sample. Sorted cells were lysed in RLT buffer and RNA was extracted with DNase-treated RNeasy Micro or Mini kits, depending on cell number. To prevent cross-contamination, every cell subset was processed on its own, while patient and healthy donor samples were processed together. Using the immunoSEQ multiplex PCR, TCRB sequences were amplified from cDNA into 87-bp fragments spanning the CDR3 region. Sequencing of the amplicons was done on the Illumina HiSeq platform. The original methods were these. Synthetic template baselines were used to correct PCR bias computationally, reads within Hamming distance 2 were collapsed together, and singletons that could not be merged were discarded. By aligning reads against IMGT, V, D and J genes, CDR3 length, and insertions or deletions at six rearrangement sites were assigned. Within each subset, clonotype counts were normalized to sorted cell number, and only after that were true diversity and Gini coefficients computed with the tcR R package. The overlap coefficient, calculated on TCRB nucleotide sequences, was used to quantify repertoire sharing. The table comes from immuneACCESS by way of TCRdb, which keeps in-frame sequences with V and J called. Part of the clones is missing from these tables; in studies checked, under half for an unresolved V gene and the rest for unknown reasons. V, J and clone size are taken as reported in that table, and D and trimming were inferred from the DNA itself. The sample profile shows more than 300,000 clones; over 7% of them were found once. 1% of the sample rests with the top ten.

Remarks on this clone: No antigen is known for it. Per-base quality was not reported, and no clone a single base away is much larger than it.

Each donor gave one peripheral blood draw, around 100 mL on average, collected into heparinised tubes. A BD FACSAria II was used to sort naive, central memory, regulatory and stem cell-like memory CD4+ T cells with a panel that included CD45RO, CCR7, CD25, CD127, CD95 and CD27. Every sorted population had a purity above 95%. PBMCs were isolated right away by Lymphoprep density gradient centrifugation and were stained directly, without culture. So that batch effects would be minimized, each experiment stained and sorted samples in pairs, pairing one healthy donor with one patient. The TCR was taken from a man aged 30 to 45 with type 1 diabetes. The sequenced material came from central memory CD4+ T cells from blood.

This receptor carries the CDR3 CASSILAGETDTQYF. The sequenced DNA: TGTGCCAGCTCTATCCTAGCGGGGGAAACAGATACGCAGTATTTT. The sequence joins TRBV18 to TRBJ2-3, and TRBD2 aligns with 10 junction nucleotides. According to the germline V gene, CDR1 reads KGHSH and CDR2 reads LQKENI. V is trimmed back by 6 bases and J by 3 bases, and the junction contains 6 bases that no gene match accounts for. Measured from the cysteine to the phenylalanine, the CDR3 is 15 residues long. Of all the DNA, just the CDR3 is kept, 45 bases in frame from base 1.